This paragraph covers one T cell receptor beta chain sequence. What it binds is unknown. The sample belongs to a study of Graves' ophthalmopathy and Graves' hyperthyroidism. Patients with other autoimmune diseases, uncontrolled infections, pregnancy or lactation were excluded. Establishment of the diagnosis relied upon clinical symptoms, serum thyroxine, TRAb, thyroid ultrasound and orbital computed tomography. Points from the study as a whole: The model achieved 55% to 71% sensitivity and around 78% specificity for ophthalmopathy progression. Thyroid clonotypes that were expanded above 0.001 frequency mostly also appeared in blood.

RNA transcripts yielded amplified TCR beta CDR3 regions. First-round RT-PCR employed HTBI primers, with a second-round multiplex PCR after it. Via MiXCR, TCRdb re-called the multiplex PCR reads, giving one row per CDR3 protein. Of a few hundred thousand distinct CDR3 sequences in the sample, approximately 20% were seen once. Trimming shortened V by 7 bases and J by 3 bases, and 28 bases separated the two germline ends. This CDR3 has 18 amino acids. Looked up from germline, CDR1 is MNHEY and CDR2 is SVGEGT. V is TRBV6-2 or TRBV6-3 and J is TRBJ2-7, with a weak D call TRBD2 (6 bases). Sample: peripheral blood. This TCR derives from a woman between 18 and 29 years old with Graves' ophthalmopathy. CDR3 region: CASIKKPRLGQRDYEQYF. CDR3 DNA: TGTGCCAGCATTAAGAAACCCCGACTAGGGCAAAGGGACTACGAGCAGTACTTC.